The 20 T cell receptor beta chains below all came from one sample that was sequenced in a study of cytomegalovirus exposure and HLA in healthy donors. Assay: immunoSEQ multiplex PCR; the TCRdb copy retains only in-frame clones and omits some. The profile shows 200,000 to 250,000 clones, roughly 91% of them singletons. Sequenced sample: PBMCs. The receptors come from a woman between 18 and 30 years old in good health and CMV-seropositive.

This clone was recorded at least ten times. The V and J genes are TRBV7-8 and TRBJ1-1; D ambiguous. Germline V CDR1 and CDR2: SGHVS, FQNEAQ. The V and J ends lost 5 bases and 1 base respectively, with 14 bases between them. This CDR3 has 15 residues. The DNA of the CDR3 is TGTGCCAGCAGCACACGATTCAGTGGGAACACTGAAGCTTTCTTT. Translating it yields CASSTRFSGNTEAFF. The full variable domain, its missing parts supplied by reference TRBV7-8 and TRBJ1-1, is GAGVSQSPRYKVAKRGQDVALRCDPISGHVSLFWYQQALGQGPEFLTYFQNEAQLDKSGLPSDRFFAERPEGSVSTLKIQRTQQEDSAVYLCASSTRFSGNTEAFFGQGTRLTVV.

This clone was counted once. The chain combines TRBV11-2 with TRBJ2-2, with TRBD2 identical over 7 bases. With 2 bases clipped from V and 5 bases from J, the junction kept 11 bases outside the gene matches. The germline gives CDR1 SGHAT, CDR2 FQNNGV. The CDR3 spans 17 residues. CDR3 coding DNA: TGTGCCAGCAGCTTAACCCCGAGCGGGAAGCTTACCGGGGAGCTGTTTTTT. It translates to CASSLTPSGKLTGELFF.

This clone was observed once. The CDR3 bases are TGTGCCAGCAGCTGGGGTGCGGGGGGAACAGATACGCAGTATTTT. Its protein is CASSWGAGGTDTQYF. The chain couples TRBV11-3 to TRBJ2-3; TRBD2 aligns across 8 bases. Germline lookup yields CDR1 SGHNT and CDR2 YENEEA. The CDR3 length is 15 residues. The J segment lost 3 bases and the V segment lost 4 bases, leaving 6 bases of the junction unmatched.

This clone was counted a few times. The rearrangement links TRBV30 to TRBJ2-2; perhaps TRBD2 as D (7 bases). Trimming took 0 bases from V and 2 from J, leaving 10 bases between them. The germline V gene encodes CDR1 GTSNPN and CDR2 SVGIG (reference sequence). There are 15 residues in the CDR3. CDR3 in amino acids: CAWSVAGANTGELFF. The CDR3 DNA is TGTGCCTGGAGTGTCGCGGGGGCCAACACCGGGGAGCTGTTTTTT.

Here the CDR3 reads CSVLLWDMNTEAFF. The DNA for the CDR3 is TGCAGCGTCTTGTTGTGGGACATGAACACTGAAGCTTTCTTT. J is TRBJ1-1 and V is TRBV29-1; D is possibly TRBD1 (6 bases). In germline, CDR1 is SQVTM, CDR2 ANQGSEA. The CDR3 extends over 14 amino acids. The V end lost 6 bases, the J end lost 0 bases, and 14 bases lay between the germline ends.

This clone was counted only a few times. This chain connects TRBV5-6 to TRBJ1-1; D gene uncertain. The CDR3 consists of 15 residues. Germline V CDR1 and CDR2: SGHDT, YYEEEE. V lost 1 base, J lost 4 bases, and 14 bases lay in between. The CDR3 nucleotides are TGTGCCAGCAGCTTGTATTCCGGGGTATTCACTGAAGCTTTCTTT. It translates to CASSLYSGVFTEAFF.

The V call is TRBV5-1, the J call TRBJ2-7, with 11 bases fitting TRBD2. V lost 0 bases, J lost 4 bases, and 12 bases stayed unmatched. The CDR3 consists of 18 residues. Germline values: CDR1 SGHRS, CDR2 YFSETQ. The CDR3 DNA reads as TGCGCCAGCAGCTTGGGGACTAGCGGGCGGAGGTTGGGGTACGAGCAGTACTTC. It yields the protein CASSLGTSGRRLGYEQYF.

The genes are TRBV9 and TRBJ2-4; D possibly corresponds to TRBD2 (7 bases). Germline V gene sequence: CDR1 SGDLS, CDR2 YYNGEE. The length of the CDR3 is 15 residues. Trimming shortened V by 0 bases and J by 6 bases, and 13 bases separated the two germline ends. The CDR3 protein is CASSVVPGGRNIQYF. The DNA for the CDR3 is TGTGCCAGCAGCGTAGTTCCGGGGGGCCGAAACATTCAGTACTTC.

This chain joins TRBV6-5 and TRBJ1-2, with 8 bases lining up with TRBD1. Germline V lookup: CDR1 MNHEY, CDR2 SVGAGI. The CDR3 runs to 15 residues. With 2 bases clipped from V and 6 bases from J, the junction kept 8 bases outside the gene matches. Here the CDR3 reads CASSYRSGGGDGYTF. In nucleotides, the CDR3 is TGTGCCAGCAGTTACAGGTCAGGGGGCGGTGATGGCTACACCTTC.

The genes are TRBV4-2 and TRBJ2-7; 13 nucleotides line up with TRBD2. The trim removed 4 bases at V and 6 bases at J, leaving 6 bases unmatched. Germline CDR1 reads LGHNA; CDR2 reads YNFKEQ. The CDR3 is made up of 15 amino acids. The chain's CDR3 is CASSPATSGRSEQYF. The CDR3 coding sequence is TGTGCCAGCAGCCCCGCGACTAGCGGGAGGTCCGAGCAGTACTTC.

The chain has TRBV18 and TRBJ2-7; TRBD2 matches 11 bases. With 4 bases clipped from V and 2 bases from J, the junction kept 4 bases outside the gene matches. CDR3 length: 15 amino acids. CDR1 and CDR2 (germline): KGHSH, LQKENI. This CDR3 is CASSRPGLAAYEQYF. CDR3 nucleotide sequence: TGTGCCAGCTCACGGCCGGGACTAGCGGCCTACGAGCAGTACTTC.

The chain links TRBV11-2 to TRBJ2-1; 7 bases map to TRBD2. The CDR3 is made up of 12 amino acids. The ends lost 4 bases at V and 8 bases at J; junction bases unmatched: 2. Germline V gives CDR1 SGHAT, CDR2 FQNNGV. The CDR3 loop reads CASSWGGYEQFF. The CDR3, as DNA: TGTGCCAGCAGCTGGGGGGGATATGAGCAGTTCTTC.

The gene calls are TRBV27 and TRBJ2-3; no definite D call. CDR3 length: 16 residues. Trimming removed 0 bases at V and 5 bases at J, with 15 bases between. Germline V gene lookup returns CDR1 MNHEY and CDR2 SMNVEV (reference sequence). This chain's CDR3 is CASSLSSSMVKDTQYF. Written as DNA, the CDR3 is TGTGCCAGCAGTTTATCGAGTAGCATGGTTAAAGATACGCAGTATTTT.

This rearrangement joins TRBV6-5 to TRBJ2-7, with 9 bases lining up with TRBD2. The CDR3 is 14 residues long. The germline V gene has CDR1 MNHEY and CDR2 SVGAGI. The trim removed 2 bases at V and 6 bases at J, leaving 5 bases unmatched. The DNA for the CDR3 is TGTGCCAGCAGTTACGGGCTAGCGGGACTCGAGCAGTACTTC. Translated, it gives CASSYGLAGLEQYF.

V gene TRBV19 combines with J gene TRBJ1-5; D is undetermined. Trimming took off 5 bases at V and 12 bases at J, with 14 bases between the two ends. The V gene's germline CDR1 is LNHDA and CDR2 SQIVND (reference sequence). CDR3 size: 12 residues. The CDR3, as DNA: TGTGCCAGTAGTCCGCCGGGAAAGGGCCAGCATTTT. It encodes CASSPPGKGQHF.

The V and J genes are TRBV5-3 and TRBJ2-1; a weak D match, TRBD1 (6 bases). TRBV5-3 is an ORF for which the function is uncertain. V was trimmed by 4 bases and J by 6 bases, leaving 11 bases between them. This CDR3 is built from 13 residues. For the CDR3, the DNA is TGTGCCAGAAGCGGTGGACAGCCCAATGAGCAGTTCTTC. It translates to CARSGGQPNEQFF.

This chain joins TRBV9 and TRBJ1-2; the match to TRBD1 covers 7 bases. V gave up 4 bases and J gave up 2 bases; unmatched junction bases: 8. Germline V gene data show CDR1 as SGDLS and CDR2 as YYNGEE. This CDR3 spans 15 amino acids. The CDR3 DNA follows: TGTGCCAGCAGCTCCGGACAGGAACAAAACTATGGCTACACCTTC. Its protein product is CASSSGQEQNYGYTF.

The chain links TRBV27 to TRBJ2-5, with a weak D call TRBD1 (6 bases). The germline V and J ends were trimmed by 4 bases and 5 bases, with 20 bases remaining between them. This CDR3 region has 16 residues. Germline V gene lookup returns CDR1 MNHEY and CDR2 SMNVEV (reference sequence). The DNA for the CDR3 is TGTGCCAGCAGTTCCGCCCCCCAGGGGCCATGGGAGACCCAGTACTTC. It is translated as CASSSAPQGPWETQYF.

The V call is TRBV5-1, the J call TRBJ2-5, with 8 bases that match TRBD2. Germline-derived CDR1 and CDR2 are SGHRS and YFSETQ. V shed 4 bases and J 5 bases; nucleotides not matched to a gene: 10. There are 15 residues in the CDR3. DNA of the CDR3: TGCGCCAGCAGCCGTGAAGCGGGAGCGGTGGAGACCCAGTACTTC. Its protein product is CASSREAGAVETQYF.

J is TRBJ2-2 and V is TRBV2, with 9 bases that match TRBD2. The CDR3 has 15 amino acids. J was trimmed by 4 bases and V by 3 bases; bases with no gene match: 3. Per germline, CDR1 SNHLY and CDR2 FYNNEI. The CDR3 is CASSDDSGSTGELFF. The CDR3 nucleotides are TGTGCCAGCAGTGACGATAGCGGGAGCACCGGGGAGCTGTTTTTT.